A single sample gave rise to the 8 T cell receptor beta chains below, sequenced in a study of CD8 T cells in ankylosing spondylitis. TCRdb passed the 5' RACE reads through MiXCR, listing each CDR3 protein once. The sample gives almost 250,000 distinct CDR3 sequences, 32% of which show up once; approximately 4% is in the top ten. Sequencing was done on a sample of blood, either unsorted or a sorted T cell fraction (not recorded which). The source of these receptors is a male donor with ankylosing spondylitis or in good health (not recorded which).

Here the CDR3 reads CASSFSGGKNEQFF. CDR3 in DNA: TGTGCCAGCAGTTTCAGCGGGGGGAAGAATGAGCAGTTCTTC. V usage is TRBV12-3 or TRBV12-4 and J usage is TRBJ2-1; 9 nucleotides align to TRBD2. The CDR3 sequence is 14 residues long. Unmatched junction bases numbered 4, after V lost 3 bases and J lost 7 bases.

Details on this clonotype: At one end, the junction sequence differs from germline, possibly due to a read error. V and J are TRBV20-1 and TRBJ2-3; 13 bases align to TRBD2. This CDR3 spans 17 amino acids. The germline V gene encodes CDR1 DFQATT and CDR2 SNEGSKA (reference sequence). The CDR3: CCARAIGLAGATDTQYF. The CDR3 DNA follows: TGCTGTGCTAGAGCCATCGGACTAGCGGGGGCCACAGATACGCAGTATTTT.

The chain uses TRBV15 and TRBJ1-2; D gene unclear. The V gene lost 4 bases and the J gene lost 3 bases, with 9 bases spanning the gap. CDR1 and CDR2 from the germline V gene are LNHNV and YYDKDF (reference sequence). There are 13 residues in the CDR3. The CDR3 DNA is TGTGCCACCAGCACCGCTAGGGACTATGGCTACACCTTC. Residues: CATSTARDYGYTF.

The CDR3 DNA reads TGTGCCAGCAGTGGAGTTGGGACTAGCGGGTCGGACGGGGAGCTGTTTTTT. This encodes CASSGVGTSGSDGELFF. V usage is TRBV2 and J usage is TRBJ2-2; 12 nucleotides match TRBD2. CDR3 length: 17 residues. The V gene end was trimmed by 4 bases and the J gene end by 7 bases; junction bases not matched to a gene: 10. The germline CDR1 and CDR2 sequences are SNHLY and FYNNEI.

This clonotype was detected only a few times. The rearrangement uses TRBV20-1 and TRBJ2-3; TRBD2 matches at 7 bases. Germline V gene sequence: CDR1 DFQATT, CDR2 SNEGSKA (reference sequence). The CDR3 totals 18 residues. V dropped 0 bases and J dropped 8; count of bases not matched to a gene: 20. CDR3 DNA: TGCAGTGCTAGAGATGCGCAAGAGGCTAGCGGCGCCTTAGGTACGCAGTATTTT. It is translated as CSARDAQEASGALGTQYF.

The rearrangement links TRBV12-3 or TRBV12-4 to TRBJ1-5, with D unresolved. Trimming took 5 bases from V and 4 from J, leaving 9 bases between them. The CDR3 consists of 13 residues. This CDR3 is CASSTGGNQPQHF. CDR3 DNA sequence: TGTGCCAGCAGTACGGGCGGGAATCAGCCCCAGCATTTT.

The chain recombines TRBV9 with TRBJ2-2; 10 bases are shared with TRBD2. In germline, CDR1 is SGDLS, CDR2 YYNGEE. The CDR3 extends over 15 amino acids. The junction had 5 bases not matched to a gene; V was cut back by 0 bases and J by 9 bases. The CDR3 sequence: CASSVGQLAGWELFF. CDR3 nucleotides: TGTGCCAGCAGCGTAGGACAACTAGCGGGATGGGAGCTGTTTTTT.

The V gene is TRBV5-1, the J gene TRBJ1-1, with D perhaps TRBD1 (6 bases). In germline, CDR1 is SGHRS, CDR2 YFSETQ. The V gene lost 0 bases and the J gene lost 10 bases, with 22 bases spanning the gap. The CDR3 runs to 16 residues. CDR3 residues: CASSLEVGTTPLVAFF. Here the CDR3 DNA reads TGCGCCAGCAGCTTGGAAGTGGGGACAACCCCGTTGGTAGCTTTCTTT.